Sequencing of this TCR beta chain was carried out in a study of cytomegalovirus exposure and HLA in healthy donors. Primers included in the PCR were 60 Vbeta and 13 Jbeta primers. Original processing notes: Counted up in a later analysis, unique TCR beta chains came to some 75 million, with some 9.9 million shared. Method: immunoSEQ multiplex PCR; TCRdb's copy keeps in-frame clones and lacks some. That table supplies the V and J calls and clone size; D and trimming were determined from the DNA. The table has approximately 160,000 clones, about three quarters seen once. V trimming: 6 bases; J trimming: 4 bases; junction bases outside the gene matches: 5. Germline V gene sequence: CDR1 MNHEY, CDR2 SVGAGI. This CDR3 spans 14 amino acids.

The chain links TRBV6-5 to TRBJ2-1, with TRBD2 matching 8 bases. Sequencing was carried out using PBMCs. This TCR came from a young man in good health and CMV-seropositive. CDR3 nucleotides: TGTGCCAGCAGGACAGCGGGGGAGTACAATGAGCAGTTCTTC. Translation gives CASRTAGEYNEQFF.